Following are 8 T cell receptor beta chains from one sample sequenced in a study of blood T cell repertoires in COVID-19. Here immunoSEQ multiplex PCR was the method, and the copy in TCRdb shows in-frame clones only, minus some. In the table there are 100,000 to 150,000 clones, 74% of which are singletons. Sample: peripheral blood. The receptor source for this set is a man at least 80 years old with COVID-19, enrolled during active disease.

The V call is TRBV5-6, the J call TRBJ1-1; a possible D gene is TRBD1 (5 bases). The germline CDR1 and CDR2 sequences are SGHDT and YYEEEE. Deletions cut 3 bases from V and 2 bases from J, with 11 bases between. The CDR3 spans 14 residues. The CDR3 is CASSYIDRNTEAFF. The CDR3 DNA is TGTGCCAGCAGCTACATTGACAGAAACACTGAAGCTTTCTTT.

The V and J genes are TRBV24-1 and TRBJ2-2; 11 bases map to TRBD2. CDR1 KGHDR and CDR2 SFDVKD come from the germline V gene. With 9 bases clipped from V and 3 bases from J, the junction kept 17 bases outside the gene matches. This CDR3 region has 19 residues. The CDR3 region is CATGGPFSGRALDTGELFF. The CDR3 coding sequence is TGTGCCACCGGAGGGCCCTTTAGCGGGAGGGCCCTCGACACCGGGGAGCTGTTTTTT.

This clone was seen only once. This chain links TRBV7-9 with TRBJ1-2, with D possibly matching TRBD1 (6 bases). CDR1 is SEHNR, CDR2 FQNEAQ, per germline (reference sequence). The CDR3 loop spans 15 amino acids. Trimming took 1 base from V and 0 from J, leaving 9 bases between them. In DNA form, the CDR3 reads TGTGCCAGCAGCTTAGGACAGGCCTCTAACTATGGCTACACCTTC. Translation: CASSLGQASNYGYTF.

This CDR3 reads CASSLGQPNQPQHF. CDR3 bases: TGCGCCAGCAGCTTGGGACAGCCAAATCAGCCCCAGCATTTT. The chain joins TRBV5-1 to TRBJ1-5; the D gene is possibly TRBD1 (5 bases). The CDR3 sequence is 14 residues long. The germline V gene has CDR1 SGHRS and CDR2 YFSETQ. V gave up 0 bases and J gave up 4 bases, with 8 bases separating them.

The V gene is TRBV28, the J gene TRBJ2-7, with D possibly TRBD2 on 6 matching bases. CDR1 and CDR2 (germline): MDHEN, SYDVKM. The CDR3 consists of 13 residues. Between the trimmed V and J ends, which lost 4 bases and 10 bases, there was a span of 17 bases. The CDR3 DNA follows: TGTGCCAGCAGTTCGAGACCCACCGCGGGACAGTACTTC. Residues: CASSSRPTAGQYF.

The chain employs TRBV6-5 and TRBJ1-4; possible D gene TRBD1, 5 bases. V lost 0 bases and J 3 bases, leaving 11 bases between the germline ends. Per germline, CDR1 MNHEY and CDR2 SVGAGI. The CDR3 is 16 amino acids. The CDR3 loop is CASSYSEGHSNEKLFF. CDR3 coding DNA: TGTGCCAGCAGTTACTCGGAGGGGCATTCTAATGAAAAACTGTTTTTT.

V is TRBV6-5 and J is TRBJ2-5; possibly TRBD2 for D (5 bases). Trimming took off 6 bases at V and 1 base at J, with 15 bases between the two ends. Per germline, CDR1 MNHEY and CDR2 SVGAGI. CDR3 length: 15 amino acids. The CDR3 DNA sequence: TGTGCCAGCAGGCTTGCCTTAGCGACCCAAGAGACCCAGTACTTC. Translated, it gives CASRLALATQETQYF.

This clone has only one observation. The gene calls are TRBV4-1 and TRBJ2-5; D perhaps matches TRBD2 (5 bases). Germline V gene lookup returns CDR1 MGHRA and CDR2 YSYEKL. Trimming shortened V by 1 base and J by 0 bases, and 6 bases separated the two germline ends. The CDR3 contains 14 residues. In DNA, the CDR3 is TGCGCCAGCAGCCAAGCGGGGAACCAAGAGACCCAGTACTTC. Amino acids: CASSQAGNQETQYF.